This is a list of T cell receptor beta chains from one sample in a study of shared clonotypes between healthy human individuals. Libraries were prepared by immunoSEQ multiplex PCR; TCRdb keeps only in-frame clonotypes and omits some of them. The data contain approximately 320,000 clones, 80% to 90% of them seen just once; the ten biggest clones take up under 20%. Sequencing was carried out using memory CD8+ T cells sorted from blood. Receptors were obtained from a man between 18 and 35 years old in good health. The CDR3 runs from the conserved cysteine through the conserved F or W. The order of the fields is D gene, V gene, J gene, clone size, CDR3 DNA, CDR3 protein. A D gene is named only where the DNA matches it firmly. Not every row has a clone size; where given, it reads once, few, many or a size class.

d_call: .
v_call: TRBV29-1
j_call: TRBJ2-1
clone_size: once
cdr3_nt: TGCAGCGTCTACACGACCTTATCATGGAATGAGCAGTTCTTC
cdr3_aa: CSVYTTLSWNEQFF

d_call: .
v_call: TRBV18
j_call: TRBJ1-2
clone_size: .
cdr3_nt: TGTGCCAGCTCACCACGGCAAAGGGGTAACTATGGCTACACCTTC
cdr3_aa: CASSPRQRGNYGYTF

d_call: .
v_call: TRBV2
j_call: TRBJ2-1
clone_size: .
cdr3_nt: TGTGCCAGCTTGAGGACACCGAGTAGGGATGAGCAGTTCTTC
cdr3_aa: CASLRTPSRDEQFF

d_call: TRBD1
v_call: TRBV9
j_call: TRBJ2-1
clone_size: .
cdr3_nt: TGTGCCAGCAGCGCGTTTGACGACAGGGATGAGCAGTTCTTC
cdr3_aa: CASSAFDDRDEQFF

d_call: .
v_call: TRBV6-5
j_call: TRBJ2-5
clone_size: .
cdr3_nt: TGTGCCAGCAGTTACTCGGGGGAGCAAGAGACCCAGTACTTC
cdr3_aa: CASSYSGEQETQYF

d_call: TRBD1
v_call: TRBV25-1
j_call: TRBJ2-7
clone_size: many
cdr3_nt: TGTGCCAGCAGTGAAGAGGTTGGACAGGGCTACGAGCAGTACTTC
cdr3_aa: CASSEEVGQGYEQYF

d_call: .
v_call: TRBV9
j_call: TRBJ2-5
clone_size: .
cdr3_nt: TGTGCCAGCAGCCCACGGGACCCCCGACGGGGGACCCAGTACTTC
cdr3_aa: CASSPRDPRRGTQYF

d_call: .
v_call: TRBV5-4
j_call: TRBJ2-3
clone_size: .
cdr3_nt: TGTGCCAGCACCGATATTACAGATACGCAGTATTTT
cdr3_aa: CASTDITDTQYF

d_call: .
v_call: TRBV5-1
j_call: TRBJ2-5
clone_size: .
cdr3_nt: TGCGCCAGCAGCTTGCATCAGGGGACCAAGGAGACCCAGTACTTC
cdr3_aa: CASSLHQGTKETQYF

d_call: .
v_call: TRBV2
j_call: TRBJ1-2
clone_size: .
cdr3_nt: TGTGCCAGCAACCGTGGACAGCCCACTCCTTATGGCTACACCTTC
cdr3_aa: CASNRGQPTPYGYTF

d_call: .
v_call: TRBV5-6
j_call: TRBJ2-5
clone_size: .
cdr3_nt: TGTGCCAGCAGCCCACCGGTGTTGCGGGGCGAAGAGACCCAGTACTTC
cdr3_aa: CASSPPVLRGEETQYF

d_call: .
v_call: TRBV6-7
j_call: TRBJ2-4
clone_size: .
cdr3_nt: TGTGCCAGCAGTGCCCCGGCCACCGCCAAAAACATTCAGTACTTC
cdr3_aa: CASSAPATAKNIQYF

d_call: TRBD1
v_call: TRBV6-1
j_call: TRBJ1-5
clone_size: .
cdr3_nt: TGTGCCAGCAGTGAGATGGACAGGGTTGTGAATCAGCCCCAGCATTTT
cdr3_aa: CASSEMDRVVNQPQHF

d_call: .
v_call: TRBV27
j_call: TRBJ2-1
clone_size: .
cdr3_nt: TGTGCCAGCAGTTTTGCGTCAGTCTACAATGAGCAGTTCTTC
cdr3_aa: CASSFASVYNEQFF

d_call: .
v_call: TRBV7-9
j_call: TRBJ2-3
clone_size: .
cdr3_nt: TGTGCCAGCAGCAAAGGAGATACGCAGTATTTT
cdr3_aa: CASSKGDTQYF

d_call: .
v_call: TRBV27
j_call: TRBJ2-7
clone_size: few
cdr3_nt: TGTGCCAGCAGTTTAAGAGGCGCGATCTACGAGCAGTACTTC
cdr3_aa: CASSLRGAIYEQYF

d_call: .
v_call: TRBV7-2
j_call: TRBJ2-7
clone_size: .
cdr3_nt: TGTGCCAGCAGCTTTAGCTGGTCGGGGTCCTACGAGCAGTACTTC
cdr3_aa: CASSFSWSGSYEQYF

d_call: .
v_call: TRBV9
j_call: TRBJ2-2
clone_size: .
cdr3_nt: TGTGCCAGCAGCGTAGACAAGGATACGAACACCGGGGAGCTGTTTTTT
cdr3_aa: CASSVDKDTNTGELFF

d_call: .
v_call: TRBV19
j_call: TRBJ1-6
clone_size: .
cdr3_nt: TGTGCCAGTAGTCTTTGGGGGATGGCCATGGCGCCACATTCACCCCTCCACTTT
cdr3_aa: CASSLWGMAMAPHSPLHF

d_call: .
v_call: TRBV10-3
j_call: TRBJ1-5
clone_size: .
cdr3_nt: TGTGCCATCAGTGAATTTGGCAGGGTAGAGAATCAGCCCCAGCATTTT
cdr3_aa: CAISEFGRVENQPQHF

d_call: .
v_call: TRBV28
j_call: TRBJ2-3
clone_size: .
cdr3_nt: TGTGCCAGCAGTTTAGGGGTCGGAAACACAGATACGCAGTATTTT
cdr3_aa: CASSLGVGNTDTQYF

d_call: .
v_call: TRBV6-5
j_call: TRBJ2-3
clone_size: .
cdr3_nt: TGTGCCAGCAGTCGATACAACACAGATACGCAGTATTTT
cdr3_aa: CASSRYNTDTQYF

d_call: .
v_call: TRBV5-6
j_call: TRBJ1-1
clone_size: .
cdr3_nt: TGTGCCAGCATGGAAACGTTGAACACTGAAGCTTTCTTT
cdr3_aa: CASMETLNTEAFF

d_call: .
v_call: TRBV15
j_call: TRBJ2-2
clone_size: .
cdr3_nt: TGTGCCACCAGCAGAGTCCAGGACGCCACCGGGGAGCTGTTTTTT
cdr3_aa: CATSRVQDATGELFF

d_call: .
v_call: TRBV5-1
j_call: TRBJ2-1
clone_size: .
cdr3_nt: TGCGCCAGCAGCTTGGTGGTCCTACTAGGCCCACTGAACAATGAGCAGTTCTTC
cdr3_aa: CASSLVVLLGPLNNEQFF

d_call: .
v_call: TRBV7-9
j_call: TRBJ2-3
clone_size: .
cdr3_nt: TGTGCCAGCAGCTTGGGTGTAGGAGGTTCAGATACGCAGTATTTT
cdr3_aa: CASSLGVGGSDTQYF

d_call: TRBD1
v_call: TRBV9
j_call: TRBJ2-3
clone_size: .
cdr3_nt: TGTGCCAGCAGCGAGGGGACAGCCGCAGATACGCAGTATTTT
cdr3_aa: CASSEGTAADTQYF

d_call: TRBD1
v_call: TRBV7-6
j_call: TRBJ2-7
clone_size: .
cdr3_nt: TGTGCCAGCAGCTTAGCGGGCAGGGGGCTACCCTACGAGCAGTACTTC
cdr3_aa: CASSLAGRGLPYEQYF

d_call: .
v_call: TRBV11-2
j_call: TRBJ2-1
clone_size: .
cdr3_nt: TGTGCCAGCAGCTTATCAGACTCCCTTACGGCCATGAACTACAATGAGCAGTTCTTC
cdr3_aa: CASSLSDSLTAMNYNEQFF

d_call: TRBD1
v_call: TRBV27
j_call: TRBJ1-1
clone_size: .
cdr3_nt: TGTGCCAGCAGTCCCAGGGGGCTCGGCACTGAAGCTTTCTTT
cdr3_aa: CASSPRGLGTEAFF

d_call: TRBD1
v_call: TRBV5-1
j_call: TRBJ1-1
clone_size: .
cdr3_nt: TGCGCCAGCAGCGGGACAGGGGGCCCCACGAACACTGAAGCTTTCTTT
cdr3_aa: CASSGTGGPTNTEAFF

d_call: .
v_call: TRBV28
j_call: TRBJ2-7
clone_size: few
cdr3_nt: TGTGCCAGCAGCCCGACCGCATTCTCCTACGAGCAGTACTTC
cdr3_aa: CASSPTAFSYEQYF

d_call: .
v_call: TRBV9
j_call: TRBJ2-7
clone_size: .
cdr3_nt: TGTGCCAGCAGCGGGGGAAGCGGCTCCTACGAGCAGTACTTC
cdr3_aa: CASSGGSGSYEQYF

d_call: TRBD1
v_call: TRBV4-1
j_call: TRBJ2-7
clone_size: many
cdr3_nt: TGCGCCAGCAGCCAAGTTGGGACAGGGGAATACGAGCAGTACTTC
cdr3_aa: CASSQVGTGEYEQYF

d_call: TRBD1
v_call: TRBV7-9
j_call: TRBJ2-3
clone_size: once
cdr3_nt: TGTGCCAGCAGCCCCACCCCAGGGGGCGAGGCAGATACGCAGTATTTT
cdr3_aa: CASSPTPGGEADTQYF

d_call: .
v_call: TRBV7-9
j_call: TRBJ2-1
clone_size: .
cdr3_nt: TGTGCCAGCAGCTCCATTGGCAATGAGCAGTTCTTC
cdr3_aa: CASSSIGNEQFF

d_call: .
v_call: TRBV7-6
j_call: TRBJ2-5
clone_size: .
cdr3_nt: TGTGCCAGCAGCTTAGCGCCATCGCGATCGGAGACCCAGTACTTC
cdr3_aa: CASSLAPSRSETQYF

d_call: .
v_call: TRBV11-2
j_call: TRBJ2-5
clone_size: .
cdr3_nt: TGTGCCAGCAGCTCGGGGGGCAGGACTAGATCGCCCATCAGAGAGACCCAGTACTTC
cdr3_aa: CASSSGGRTRSPIRETQYF

d_call: TRBD1
v_call: TRBV7-9
j_call: TRBJ2-5
clone_size: .
cdr3_nt: TGTGCCAGCAGCCACTCGAATTGGGACAGGGGAAAGGGGACCCAGTACTTC
cdr3_aa: CASSHSNWDRGKGTQYF

d_call: TRBD1
v_call: TRBV6-1
j_call: TRBJ1-6
clone_size: .
cdr3_nt: TGTGCCAGCAGTGAATTCCCCAGGGGGCAGTCACCCCTCCACTTT
cdr3_aa: CASSEFPRGQSPLHF

d_call: TRBD2
v_call: TRBV5-4
j_call: TRBJ2-1
clone_size: .
cdr3_nt: TGTGCCAGCAGCTTGGCTAGCGGGAGTATTCACAATGAGCAGTTCTTC
cdr3_aa: CASSLASGSIHNEQFF

d_call: TRBD1
v_call: TRBV7-9
j_call: TRBJ1-4
clone_size: .
cdr3_nt: TGTGCCAGCAGCGTGGACAGGGTAAATGAAAAACTGTTTTTT
cdr3_aa: CASSVDRVNEKLFF